A selection of T cell receptor beta chains follows, all from one sample in a study of T cells in Graves' hyperthyroidism and ophthalmopathy. One entry per CDR3 protein, called by TCRdb with MiXCR from the multiplex PCR reads. The top ten hold 15% to 20% of the sample, which has about 500,000 distinct CDR3 sequences, 16% seen once. What was sequenced was blood. These receptors came from a woman aged 18-35 years with Graves' hyperthyroidism. Each CDR3 is given with its conserved first and last residue. The D gene is left open where the match is weak. Clone size is shown for a subset of rows, as once, few, many or a class of expanded clone.

CASSSGLAGGSPYHEQYF,TGTGCCAGCAGTTCCGGACTAGCGGGAGGAAGTCCCTACCACGAGCAGTACTTC,many,TRBD2,TRBJ2-7,TRBV6-1
CASSLAIGTGTTEAFF,TGTGCCAGCAGTTTAGCGATAGGGACAGGTACAACTGAAGCTTTCTTT,.,TRBD1,TRBJ1-1,TRBV12-3/TRBV12-4
CASSLDLTGANYGYTF,TGCGCCAGCAGCTTGGATTTGACAGGGGCGAACTATGGCTACACCTTC,many,TRBD1,TRBJ1-2,TRBV5-1
CASSQDLDRADEGNTEAFF,TGCGCCAGCAGCCAAGATCTAGACAGGGCCGATGAGGGGAACACTGAAGCTTTCTTT,.,TRBD1,TRBJ1-1,TRBV4-1
CASSEVIHSNQPQHF,TGTGCCAGCAGTGAGGTCATCCATAGCAATCAGCCCCAGCATTTT,many,.,TRBJ1-5,TRBV2
CASSTGTGYGYTF,TGCGCCAGCAGCACGGGGACAGGGTATGGCTACACCTTC,few,TRBD1,TRBJ1-2,TRBV5-1
CASSLSVQNYEQYF,TGTGCCAGCAGTTTATCGGTCCAGAACTACGAGCAGTACTTC,few,.,TRBJ2-7,TRBV27
CASSQEDRGTDTQYF,TGTGCCAGCAGCCAAGAAGACAGGGGCACAGATACGCAGTATTTT,.,TRBD1,TRBJ2-3,TRBV4-2
CASSLKDRGVYEQYF,TGTGCCAGCAGTCTCAAGGACAGGGGTGTTTACGAGCAGTACTTC,few,TRBD1,TRBJ2-7,TRBV6-1
CSAKRGARGRTEAFF,TGCAGTGCCAAGAGAGGGGCCAGGGGGCGGACTGAAGCTTTCTTT,few,TRBD1,TRBJ1-1,TRBV20-1
CASSLRVGSMNTEAFF,TGCGCCAGCAGCTTGCGTGTCGGTAGCATGAACACTGAAGCTTTCTTT,.,.,TRBJ1-1,TRBV5-1
CASSVSGGGDNEQFF,TGTGCCAGCAGCGTAAGCGGGGGGGGAGACAATGAGCAGTTCTTC,.,TRBD2,TRBJ2-1,TRBV3-1
CATSDSSMGLGDTQYF,TGTGCCACCAGTGATTCCAGCATGGGACTCGGGGATACGCAGTATTTT,.,.,TRBJ2-3,TRBV24-1
CSVRLENEQFF,TGCAGTGTTAGACTAGAAAATGAGCAGTTCTTC,few,.,TRBJ2-1,TRBV20-1
CASSLYSSGDGYGYTF,TGCGCCAGCAGCTTGTATTCTTCAGGGGATGGCTATGGCTACACCTTC,few,.,TRBJ1-2,TRBV5-1
CSATRTVSYEQYF,TGCAGTGCTACACGGACGGTCTCCTACGAGCAGTACTTC,.,.,TRBJ2-7,TRBV20-1
CASSRWLGESAAFF,TGTGCCAGCAGCCGATGGCTGGGCGAGTCGGCTGCTTTCTTT,many,.,TRBJ1-1,TRBV12-3/TRBV12-4
CASSSLDNSPLHF,TGTGCCAGCAGCTCTTTAGATAATTCACCCCTCCACTTT,.,.,TRBJ1-6,TRBV5-5
CSASEGFNQPQHF,TGCAGTGCTAGCGAGGGGTTCAATCAGCCCCAGCATTTT,few,.,TRBJ1-5,TRBV20-1
CASSSEEGLGPSGANVLTF,TGTGCCAGCAGCTCCGAGGAGGGCCTAGGCCCCTCTGGGGCCAACGTCCTGACTTTC,few,.,TRBJ2-6,TRBV7-8